This entry lists 13 T cell receptor beta chains sequenced from one sample in a study of cytomegalovirus exposure and HLA in healthy donors. TCRdb keeps only in-frame clones here, not all; method: immunoSEQ multiplex PCR. The data show about 310,000 clones, approximately 85% seen once. Sequencing used PBMCs. The receptors shown here come from a young man in good health and CMV-seronegative.

The chain carries TRBV19 and TRBJ2-1, with a possible D match to TRBD1 (5 bases). Germline CDR1 is LNHDA and CDR2 is SQIVND (reference sequence). V was cut by 6 bases and J by 2 bases, with 14 bases left in between. This CDR3 has 15 residues. The CDR3 DNA reads TGTGCCAGTAGGGGTAGGGGTCCCCCCTACAATGAGCAGTTCTTC. Its protein is CASRGRGPPYNEQFF.

This sequence joins TRBV11-2 and TRBJ2-7; 7 nucleotides match TRBD1. CDR1 and CDR2 from the germline V gene are SGHAT and FQNNGV. The CDR3 totals 15 residues. V dropped 6 bases and J dropped 4; count of bases not matched to a gene: 12. CDR3 DNA: TGTGCCAGCAGATGGTTGAGGGGGCGCGGGTACGAGCAGTACTTC. Translating it yields CASRWLRGRGYEQYF.

This chain joins TRBV6-6 and TRBJ1-2; possible D gene TRBD1, 5 bases. Germline lookup yields CDR1 MNHNY and CDR2 SVGAGI (reference sequence). The CDR3 covers 15 residues. With 6 bases removed from V and 4 bases from J, the gap between germline ends came to 18 bases. The CDR3 nucleotides are TGTGCCAGCAGCCAAACTAGCGGGGGGGGCTATGGCTACACCTTC. This sequence encodes CASSQTSGGGYGYTF.

The V gene is TRBV7-6, the J gene TRBJ2-7, with D possibly matching TRBD1 (5 bases). Germline CDR1 SGHVS, CDR2 FNYEAQ. CDR3 length: 15 residues. Trimming cost V 1 base and J 4 bases, with 14 bases left between them. CDR3 residues: CASSLGAQAIYEQYF. The CDR3 region has the DNA TGTGCCAGCAGCTTAGGGGCACAGGCGATTTACGAGCAGTACTTC.

The V call is TRBV5-1, the J call TRBJ1-1, with D tentatively TRBD1 (5 bases). Germline V CDR1 and CDR2: SGHRS, YFSETQ. V was clipped by 0 bases and J by 2 bases, with 8 bases between them. The CDR3 is made up of 14 amino acids. CDR3 residues: CASSLVGANTEAFF. CDR3 coding DNA: TGCGCCAGCAGCTTGGTTGGGGCAAACACTGAAGCTTTCTTT. The variable domain in full, with the rest retrieved from reference TRBV5-1 and TRBJ1-1, is KAGVTQTPRYLIKTRGQQVTLSCSPISGHRSVSWYQQTPGQGLQFLFEYFSETQRNKGNFPGRFSGRQFSNSRSEMNVSTLELGDSALYLCASSLVGANTEAFFGQGTRLTVV.

The chain recombines TRBV2 with TRBJ2-5; D possibly corresponds to TRBD1 (7 bases). The germline gives CDR1 SNHLY, CDR2 FYNNEI. Trimming pared 6 bases from V and 1 base from J, leaving 12 bases between. The length of the CDR3 is 14 residues. The CDR3 loop reads CASRGGDSQETQYF. The DNA for the CDR3 is TGTGCCAGCAGGGGCGGGGACAGCCAAGAGACCCAGTACTTC.

V usage is TRBV6-5 and J usage is TRBJ2-7; D may be TRBD2 (5 bases). The ends were cut back, 4 bases at V and 2 bases at J, with 12 bases in the middle. Germline CDR1 is MNHEY and CDR2 is SVGAGI. The CDR3 is made up of 14 amino acids. CDR3: CASSSRVGTYEQYF. The CDR3 nucleotides are TGTGCCAGCAGTTCGAGGGTCGGTACCTACGAGCAGTACTTC.

This rearrangement joins TRBV23-1 to TRBJ1-2; a possible D gene is TRBD1 (6 bases). TRBV23-1 is classed as an ORF, of uncertain function. V lost 0 bases to trimming and J lost 6 bases, with 11 bases between them. The CDR3 totals 14 residues. The CDR3 loop is CASSQSPGADGYTF. CDR3 DNA: TGCGCCAGCAGTCAATCCCCAGGGGCGGATGGCTACACCTTC.

This chain uses TRBV16 with TRBJ2-7; 7 bases map to TRBD1. With V trimmed by 5 bases and J by 4 bases, 8 bases remained unmatched. This CDR3 contains 14 residues. Germline CDR1 is KGHSY and CDR2 is FQNENV. This CDR3 reads CASSTTGSEYEQYF. As DNA, the CDR3 is TGTGCCAGCAGCACGACAGGGTCCGAGTACGAGCAGTACTTC.

The chain uses TRBV11-3 and TRBJ2-5; D unresolved. Germline CDR1 is SGHNT and CDR2 is YENEEA. Trimming cost V 5 bases and J 4 bases, with 14 bases left between them. CDR3 size: 14 residues. CDR3: CASSALLPSETQYF. CDR3 DNA: TGTGCCAGCAGCGCACTCCTTCCCTCAGAGACCCAGTACTTC.

The chain carries TRBV27 and TRBJ1-1; D uncertain. Germline V CDR1 and CDR2: MNHEY, SMNVEV (reference sequence). The CDR3 spans 14 residues. The V and J ends lost 6 bases and 0 bases respectively, with 11 bases between them. The chain's CDR3 is CASSPRNMNTEAFF. The DNA of the CDR3 is TGTGCCAGCAGCCCGCGGAACATGAACACTGAAGCTTTCTTT.

This clone was seen just once. This chain connects TRBV7-8 to TRBJ2-5, with 7 bases fitting TRBD1. V lost 8 bases, J lost 9 bases, and 12 bases stayed unmatched. CDR1 and CDR2 (germline): SGHVS, FQNEAQ. The CDR3 consists of 13 residues. This CDR3 reads CASSQTGNIAQYF. CDR3 nucleotide sequence: TGTGCCAGCTCCCAGACAGGGAACATTGCCCAGTACTTC.

The rearrangement links TRBV25-1 to TRBJ1-2; TRBD1 matches 8 bases. Per the germline V gene, CDR1 is MGHDK and CDR2 is SYGVNS. Germline trimming cut 2 bases from V and 4 bases from J; bases unmatched to any gene: 12. CDR3 length: 17 amino acids. The DNA for the CDR3 is TGTGCCAGCAGTGAAGGCTGGAAACAGGGGGGAGGCTATGGCTACACCTTC. Translation: CASSEGWKQGGGYGYTF.